This T cell receptor (beta chain) was documented in a study of cytomegalovirus exposure and HLA in healthy donors. This clone appeared a few times. With 60 Vbeta and 13 Jbeta primers, the PCR was carried out. Repertoires were generated with immunoSEQ multiplex PCR, while TCRdb's copy carries only in-frame clones and drops some. Counted here are 150,000 to 180,000 clones, 65% to 85% occurring once; the ten biggest clones make up roughly 2.8%. The CDR3 is 14 residues long. V was shortened by 5 bases and J by 4 bases, with 11 bases between the two germline ends. Germline values: CDR1 SGHTA, CDR2 FQGNSA. Specimen: PBMCs. The chain couples TRBV7-2 to TRBJ2-2; D might be TRBD1 (6 bases). This clonotype was obtained from a man between 18 and 35 years old in good health and CMV-seronegative. The chain's CDR3 is CASSPTGRTGELFF. The CDR3 DNA follows: TGTGCCAGCAGCCCAACAGGGCGCACCGGGGAGCTGTTTTTT.